The present T cell receptor beta chain was sequenced within a study of T-cell reconstitution after alpha-beta-depleted transplantation in children. The authors prepared the TCRbeta library with unique molecular identifiers. MiXCR, applied by TCRdb to the PCR reads, yields one record per CDR3 protein. The repertoire holds roughly 610,000 distinct CDR3 sequences, with more than 9% as singletons. The V gene end was trimmed by 6 bases and the J gene end by 3 bases; junction bases not matched to a gene: 4. The CDR3 is made up of 15 amino acids. The gene calls are TRBV12-3 or TRBV12-4 and TRBJ2-1; 11 bases align to TRBD2. The specimen was PBMCs from the stem cell graft donor, collected from the stem cell graft. This sequence was found in a human donor who donated a stem cell graft to a child with acute myeloid leukemia. The CDR3 here is CASRSLAGDYNEQFF. The CDR3 nucleotides read TGTGCCAGCAGGTCACTAGCGGGAGACTACAATGAGCAGTTCTTC.